This is a list of T cell receptor beta chains from one sample in a study of cytomegalovirus exposure and HLA in healthy donors. Sequenced by immunoSEQ multiplex PCR; TCRdb stores in-frame clones only, minus some. The sample contains about 75,000 clones, around 81% of which appear only once. The specimen was PBMCs. The source of these receptors is a man aged 25 to 40 in good health and CMV-seronegative. Both conserved end residues are part of each CDR3. A D gene is named only where the DNA matches it firmly. Size values are once, few and many counts, or a class for expanded clones, and some rows have none.

abundance: .
j_gene: TRBJ2-3
v_gene: TRBV5-1
len: 14
d_gene: .
CDR3nt: TGCGCCAGCAGCTTAAATACAGGGACAGATACGCAGTATTTT
CDR3aa: CASSLNTGTDTQYF

abundance: .
j_gene: TRBJ2-3
v_gene: TRBV7-2
len: 15
d_gene: .
CDR3nt: TGTGCCAGCAGCTTATGGAGCGGAGGCACAGATACGCAGTATTTT
CDR3aa: CASSLWSGGTDTQYF

abundance: .
j_gene: TRBJ1-6
v_gene: TRBV19
len: 14
d_gene: .
CDR3nt: TGTGCCAGCAGGCTTTGGGGCCAGAGTTCACCCCTCCACTTT
CDR3aa: CASRLWGQSSPLHF

abundance: once
j_gene: TRBJ2-7
v_gene: TRBV6-5
len: 15
d_gene: TRBD1
CDR3nt: TGTGCCAGCAGTCCCGGGACAGGGCTAACCTACGAGCAGTACTTC
CDR3aa: CASSPGTGLTYEQYF

abundance: .
j_gene: TRBJ2-7
v_gene: TRBV4-1
len: 14
d_gene: .
CDR3nt: TGCGCCAGCAGCCCTGCTCCGGACACCTACGAGCAGTACTTC
CDR3aa: CASSPAPDTYEQYF

abundance: .
j_gene: TRBJ2-5
v_gene: TRBV9
len: 15
d_gene: TRBD1
CDR3nt: TGTGCCAGCAGCGTTGAGGGGGCGGTTTGGGAGACCCAGTACTTC
CDR3aa: CASSVEGAVWETQYF

abundance: .
j_gene: TRBJ2-5
v_gene: TRBV6-5
len: 13
d_gene: .
CDR3nt: TGTGCCAGCGGAGGAATAGCTTTTGAGACCCAGTACTTC
CDR3aa: CASGGIAFETQYF

abundance: .
j_gene: TRBJ2-7
v_gene: TRBV5-6
len: 12
d_gene: .
CDR3nt: TGTGCCAGCAGCTTGGCCGTCGACGAGCAGTACTTC
CDR3aa: CASSLAVDEQYF

abundance: .
j_gene: TRBJ1-1
v_gene: TRBV7-6
len: 13
d_gene: .
CDR3nt: TGTGCCAGCAGCCCGCCGGGGGGGACTGAAGCTTTCTTT
CDR3aa: CASSPPGGTEAFF

abundance: .
j_gene: TRBJ1-1
v_gene: TRBV5-1
len: 13
d_gene: .
CDR3nt: TGCGCCAGCAGCCCCACAGAGAACACTGAAGCTTTCTTT
CDR3aa: CASSPTENTEAFF

abundance: .
j_gene: TRBJ1-3
v_gene: TRBV27
len: 15
d_gene: TRBD1
CDR3nt: TGTGCCAGCAGGGCCGGGACAGGGAGTGGAAACACCATATATTTT
CDR3aa: CASRAGTGSGNTIYF

abundance: .
j_gene: TRBJ1-1
v_gene: TRBV19
len: 13
d_gene: .
CDR3nt: TGTGCCAGTAGTACCGGCGGGAACACTGAAGCTTTCTTT
CDR3aa: CASSTGGNTEAFF

abundance: .
j_gene: TRBJ1-2
v_gene: TRBV29-1
len: 13
d_gene: .
CDR3nt: TGCAGCGTTTCGAGGCTAATAAATTCTGGCTACACCTTC
CDR3aa: CSVSRLINSGYTF